This passage covers 21 T cell receptor beta chains from one sample sequenced in a study of blood T cell repertoires in COVID-19. Data came from immunoSEQ multiplex PCR; TCRdb stores just in-frame clones and leaves some out. This table holds 200,000 or so clones, around 90% found once. The sequenced sample was peripheral blood. Every receptor here comes from a man aged 55 to 70 who had recovered from COVID-19.

A single count supports this clone. This chain links TRBV5-1 with TRBJ2-1; maybe TRBD1 (6 bases). Trimming took off 4 bases at V and 4 bases at J, with 12 bases between the two ends. CDR1 SGHRS and CDR2 YFSETQ come from the germline V gene. The CDR3 extends over 14 amino acids. The CDR3 DNA reads TGCGCCAGCAGCGTAAACAGGGTTTACAATGAGCAGTTCTTC. It encodes CASSVNRVYNEQFF.

This clone was counted a single time. This rearrangement joins TRBV7-2 to TRBJ2-3; tentatively, D is TRBD2 (7 bases). This CDR3 is built from 16 residues. V was trimmed by 1 base and J by 4 bases, leaving 15 bases between them. Germline V gives CDR1 SGHTA, CDR2 FQGNSA. Here the CDR3 DNA reads TGTGCCAGCAGCTTAGGATCGGGGGCGGGGGCAGATACGCAGTATTTT. Translation: CASSLGSGAGADTQYF.

J is TRBJ2-3 and V is TRBV9; maybe TRBD1 (6 bases). Germline assignment: CDR1 SGDLS and CDR2 YYNGEE. This CDR3 has 12 residues. Trimming took off 4 bases at V and 6 bases at J, with 9 bases between the two ends. CDR3 region: CASSLQGDTQYF. The DNA of the CDR3 is TGTGCCAGCAGCCTCCAGGGGGATACGCAGTATTTT.

This clone was seen a single time. The same CDR3 is also encoded by other DNA sequences in this sample. This chain links TRBV7-2 with TRBJ1-2, with D perhaps matching TRBD1 (5 bases). The CDR3 has 13 residues. V lost 4 bases, J lost 5 bases, and 11 bases lay in between. The germline CDR1 and CDR2 sequences are SGHTA and FQGNSA. CDR3: CASSSSGGYGYTF. CDR3 coding DNA: TGTGCCAGCAGCTCTTCGGGGGGGTATGGCTACACCTTC.

J is TRBJ2-2 and V is TRBV7-9; tentatively, D is TRBD1 (5 bases). Germline CDR1 is SEHNR and CDR2 is FQNEAQ (reference sequence). V dropped 5 bases and J dropped 5 bases, with 12 bases sitting between them. This CDR3 is built from 14 residues. The chain's CDR3 is CASSTTPGTGELFF. In DNA form, the CDR3 reads TGTGCCAGCAGCACGACACCAGGGACCGGGGAGCTGTTTTTT.

The rearrangement joins TRBV6-5 to TRBJ1-1; D gene uncertain. The CDR3 spans 13 residues. Trimming removed 4 bases at V and 1 base at J, with 7 bases between. Germline V gene lookup returns CDR1 MNHEY and CDR2 SVGAGI. CDR3 sequence: CASSFTENTEAFF. CDR3 nucleotide sequence: TGTGCCAGCAGTTTTACAGAGAACACTGAAGCTTTCTTT.

CDR3 in DNA: TGCGCCAGCAGCTTGTATCTTCTCGGAGCGGGCGGCGCGGAGCAGTACTTC. Protein product: CASSLYLLGAGGAEQYF. The chain joins TRBV5-1 to TRBJ2-7, with D perhaps matching TRBD2 (6 bases). Per the germline V gene, CDR1 is SGHRS and CDR2 is YFSETQ. The ends were cut back, 1 base at V and 7 bases at J, with 24 bases in the middle. The CDR3 is 17 amino acids.

The sample holds one count of this clone. The chain uses TRBV7-2 and TRBJ1-1, with 8 bases that match TRBD1. This CDR3 region has 15 residues. The germline V gene encodes CDR1 SGHTA and CDR2 FQGNSA. The J segment lost 4 bases and the V segment lost 4 bases, leaving 8 bases of the junction unmatched. In DNA, the CDR3 is TGTGCCAGCAGCTCTCAGGGGGCTGGGGTCACTGAAGCTTTCTTT. Its translation: CASSSQGAGVTEAFF.

The V call is TRBV7-9, the J call TRBJ2-1, with TRBD2 matching 12 bases. From germline, CDR1 is SEHNR and CDR2 FQNEAQ (reference sequence). The V segment lost 4 bases and the J segment 0 bases; nucleotides outside the gene matches: 10. CDR3 length: 19 residues. The CDR3 sequence: CASSYSGLAGSSSYNEQFF. For the CDR3, the DNA is TGTGCCAGCAGCTATTCGGGACTAGCGGGCTCTAGCTCCTACAATGAGCAGTTCTTC.

V is TRBV2 and J is TRBJ2-3; 8 bases are shared with TRBD2. The ends lost 7 bases at V and 8 bases at J; junction bases unmatched: 17. Germline-derived CDR1 and CDR2 are SNHLY and FYNNEI. The CDR3 extends over 16 amino acids. The CDR3 sequence is CASTEFQGTSRGTQYF. The CDR3 bases are TGTGCCAGCACTGAGTTCCAAGGGACTAGTAGGGGTACGCAGTATTTT.

V and J are TRBV19 and TRBJ1-1, with TRBD1 matching over 7 bases. This CDR3 contains 15 residues. Germline CDR1 LNHDA, CDR2 SQIVND (reference sequence). V lost 3 bases to trimming and J lost 1 base; unmatched junction nucleotides: 5. CDR3 sequence: CASSIGTETNTEAFF. DNA for the CDR3: TGTGCCAGTAGTATCGGGACAGAGACGAACACTGAAGCTTTCTTT.

The rearrangement joins TRBV7-6 to TRBJ2-2; 8 nucleotides line up with TRBD1. CDR3 length: 17 amino acids. V lost 5 bases, J lost 5 bases, and 13 bases stayed unmatched. Germline V gene data show CDR1 as SGHVS and CDR2 as FNYEAQ. CDR3 sequence (DNA): TGTGCCAGCAGCACGGACAGGGTTCGGATGGATACCGGGGAGCTGTTTTTT. This sequence encodes CASSTDRVRMDTGELFF.

The chain is built from TRBV3-1 (or the pseudogene TRBV3-2) and TRBJ2-7; TRBD2 agrees at 8 bases. The CDR3 runs to 14 residues. Germline CDR1 reads LGHDT; CDR2 reads YNNKEL (reference sequence). Trimming cost V 1 base and J 6 bases; bases outside gene matches: 5. CDR3 nucleotide sequence: TGTGCCAGCAGCCAAGCGGGGGCGGGGGGCGAGCAGTACTTC. Translated, it gives CASSQAGAGGEQYF.

V usage is TRBV4-1 and J usage is TRBJ2-1; 12 positions match TRBD2. The CDR3 is 16 amino acids. The germline V gene encodes CDR1 MGHRA and CDR2 YSYEKL. V shed 0 bases and J 7 bases; nucleotides not matched to a gene: 4. Here the CDR3 reads CASSQDTSGRWNEQFF. The CDR3 DNA reads as TGCGCCAGCAGCCAAGATACTAGCGGGAGGTGGAATGAGCAGTTCTTC.

This sequence joins TRBV10-3 and TRBJ2-1; TRBD2 matches at 14 bases. CDR3 length equals 16 residues. V was clipped by 5 bases and J by 6 bases; unmatched bases: 6. Per the germline V gene, CDR1 is ENHRY and CDR2 is SYGVKD. In DNA, the CDR3 is TGTGCCATCAGTTCGGGACTAGCGGGGGAACCCAATGAGCAGTTCTTC. Amino acids: CAISSGLAGEPNEQFF.

The chain employs TRBV5-4 and TRBJ2-2, with 11 bases lining up with TRBD1. From germline, CDR1 is SGHNT and CDR2 YYREEE (reference sequence). This CDR3 has 16 residues. The J segment lost 8 bases and the V segment lost 3 bases, leaving 9 bases of the junction unmatched. The CDR3 here is CASSSRTGGAIGELFF. Written as DNA, the CDR3 is TGTGCCAGCAGCTCCCGGACAGGGGGCGCGATTGGGGAGCTGTTTTTT. Filled out from reference TRBV5-4 and TRBJ2-2, the complete variable domain reads ETGVTQSPTHLIKTRGQQVTLRCSSQSGHNTVSWYQQALGQGPQFIFQYYREEENGRGNFPPRFSGLQFPNYSSELNVNALELDDSALYLCASSSRTGGAIGELFFGEGSRLTVL.

Worth noting for this clone: The junction and the germline gene differ at one end; a read error may be behind it. V usage is TRBV10-3 and J usage is TRBJ2-2; a possible D gene is TRBD2 (5 bases). Germline CDR1 reads ENHRY; CDR2 reads SYGVKD. CDR3 length: 14 residues. The CDR3 region has the DNA TGCGGAGTAGGAGGACCCGCGAACACCGGGGAGCTGTTTTTT. Its translation is CGVGGPANTGELFF.

This chain joins TRBV2 and TRBJ2-2; 9 positions agree with TRBD1. In germline, CDR1 is SNHLY, CDR2 FYNNEI. The CDR3 totals 16 residues. Trimming took 5 bases from V and 4 from J; bases not matched to a gene: 8. CDR3: CASSLTGTGFTGELFF. The CDR3 DNA reads TGTGCCAGCAGTTTGACCGGGACAGGGTTCACCGGGGAGCTGTTTTTT.

J is TRBJ2-7 and V is TRBV2; 9 bases map to TRBD1. Per the germline V gene, CDR1 is SNHLY and CDR2 is FYNNEI. The CDR3 runs 13 residues. Trimming cost V 7 bases and J 6 bases; bases outside gene matches: 7. The chain's CDR3 is CASKIQGAGEQYF. DNA of the CDR3: TGTGCCAGCAAGATACAGGGGGCGGGCGAGCAGTACTTC.

This chain uses TRBV15 with TRBJ2-2; a weak D match, TRBD1 (5 bases). CDR3 length equals 14 residues. The V gene lost 0 bases and the J gene lost 6 bases, with 8 bases spanning the gap. CDR1 and CDR2 from the germline V gene are LNHNV and YYDKDF (reference sequence). Here the CDR3 reads CATSRDRDAGELFF. The CDR3 DNA reads as TGTGCCACCAGCAGAGACAGGGATGCCGGGGAGCTGTTTTTT.

V gene TRBV3-1 (or the pseudogene TRBV3-2) combines with J gene TRBJ2-7; 10 bases agree with TRBD1. This CDR3 is 16 amino acids long. The germline gives CDR1 LGHDT, CDR2 YNNKEL (reference sequence). V was pared by 5 bases and J by 4 bases, with 11 bases of the junction left unmatched. The CDR3 loop reads CASSSRQGARGYEQYF. CDR3 nucleotides: TGTGCCAGCAGCTCACGACAGGGGGCGCGGGGTTACGAGCAGTACTTC.